This T cell receptor beta chain was profiled in a study of T cells in Graves' hyperthyroidism and ophthalmopathy. This clonotype has ten or more counts. TCR beta CDR3 sequences were amplified from RNA transcripts. RT-PCR in the first round (using the HTBI primer set) targeted the TCR CDR3. TCRdb ran MiXCR on the multiplex PCR reads and lists one entry per CDR3 protein. The sample has around 700,000 distinct CDR3 sequences, around 20% seen once. Blood was sampled at initial diagnosis of hyperthyroidism, prior to onset of any ophthalmopathy symptoms. The source is a woman aged 50 to 60 with Graves' hyperthyroidism that later progressed to Graves' ophthalmopathy. Sequenced material: blood.

As DNA, the CDR3 is TGTGCCAGCAGCCAGGCGGGGGTCCTCACAGATACGCAGTATTTT. Amino acids: CASSQAGVLTDTQYF. The chain carries TRBV3-1 and TRBJ2-3; 7 bases are shared with TRBD2. With V trimmed by 3 bases and J by 2 bases, 5 bases remained unmatched. The CDR3 is 15 residues long. The germline V gene encodes CDR1 LGHDT and CDR2 YNNKEL (reference sequence).